The present T cell receptor beta chain was sequenced within a study of synovial regulatory T cells in juvenile arthritis. Study-wide context: Treatments: a few naive, six methotrexate, one methotrexate plus infliximab, one unknown.

Germline V gene data show CDR1 as MNHEY and CDR2 as SVGAGI. The CDR3 consists of 15 residues. No DNA sequence was recorded. Comments on this clone: Its target is unknown.

Study-level results: Blood Treg cells that were inflammation-associated showed lower TCR diversity than other blood Treg cells.

TCRdb's table, derived via immunoSEQ multiplex PCR, lists solely in-frame clones and lacks some. Here the sample table reports about 9,900 clones. The genes are TRBV6-5 and TRBJ1-3. The source material was Treg cells from blood. Described subset: HLA-DR+ inflammation-associated blood Treg cells. This clonotype was obtained from a donor younger than 30 with juvenile idiopathic arthritis. The CDR3 spells CASSSAGVSGNTIYF.